The TCR beta chain under discussion was sequenced for a study of T cells after yellow fever vaccination (dated by TCRdb to between 2018 and 2021). Background for the entire study: The SMART-Seq v4 Ultra Low Input RNA kit was used to prepare libraries from fractions with low cell numbers. To follow T-cell clones before and after both primary and booster YFV17D yellow fever vaccination, bulk TCR alpha and beta repertoires underwent longitudinal sequencing. Blood was collected at multiple timepoints before and after primary and secondary immunization, and bulk PBMC replicates and cell subsets were isolated. Two healthy male donors, one aged 18 to 30 and one aged 30 to 39 years, were included in the cohort.

Looking up the germline V gene yields CDR1 SGHDT and CDR2 YYEEEE. Trimming accounts for 4 bases at V and 7 bases at J, while the number of junction bases matched to no gene is 6. Measured from the cysteine to the phenylalanine, the CDR3 is 15 residues long. This entry keeps only the CDR3 DNA: 45 bases, framed from base 1. TCR cDNA was synthesized by 5'RACE template switching, through which a universal primer site and unique molecular identifiers were introduced. Priming of cDNA synthesis was performed from both the TCR alpha and TCR beta constant segments. Libraries were amplified in two PCR steps, with sample barcodes and sequencing adapters added in the second step. Libraries were sequenced on Illumina HiSeq 2500 (2x100 bp) or NovaSeq (2x150 bp). The authors processed their data as follows. Reads were demultiplexed and collapsed into UMI consensus sequences with MIGEC, and V(D)J alignment was performed with MiXCR. Vaccine-responding clonotypes were identified with edgeR using replicate PBMC samples, with FDR below 0.01 and a log2 fold change above 5 up to day 15 being required. Bulk clonotypes were assigned CD4 or CD8 identity according to which sequenced CD4 or CD8 repertoire held them at higher abundance. Using fastp trimming at Q25 and MiXCR clonotype assembly, TCRdb reanalyzed the public sequencing data and kept in-frame beta chains. For every CDR3 protein sequence, its rows merge into one entry that carries the most common genes and DNA. Here the V and J calls rest on TCRdb's processing, not on the authors' analysis. The table for this sample lists a few hundred thousand distinct CDR3 sequences; roughly a fifth of them were counted only once. The leading ten clones occupy roughly an eighth of the sample.

This sample's treatment or condition label indicates: live attenuated yellow fever vaccine strain. At every blood-draw timepoint, two biological replicates of bulk PBMCs were collected. A standard Ficoll-Paque protocol was used to isolate PBMCs from peripheral blood. TriZol was used to extract RNA from bulk PBMCs, CD4 and CD8 fractions, and dextramer-positive and dextramer-negative fractions. General study outcomes and caveats: Compared with the primary T-cell response, the secondary T-cell response was weaker but faster, peaking on day 5 rather than day 15. After the booster, most of the clones that had expanded following primary vaccination were detected again (almost 98% of CD4 and more than 85% of CD8), which suggests that memory was broadly maintained. A small share of clonotypes occurred in both CD4 and CD8 compartments, likely arising from convergent recombination. The study included only a couple of donors, which limits how far the findings can be generalized. Computational filtering was needed because FACS-sorted repertoires could contain abundant contaminating clonotypes from the bulk population.

Remarks on this clonotype: No antigen is known for it. Base qualities are not provided; no much larger clone lies one nucleotide away.

Sequenced material: PBMCs, taken 15 days after the yellow fever booster vaccination. This TCR derives from a young man who received the YFV17D yellow fever vaccine. Rearrangement joined TRBV5-6 to TRBJ2-1; TRBD2 aligns with 12 central bases. The DNA reads TGTGCCAGCAGCGCTAGCGGGAGGGCCTTTAATGAGCAGTTCTTC. Its protein product is CASSASGRAFNEQFF.